The clone carrying this T cell receptor (beta chain) was seen a handful of times. The CDR3 runs 14 residues. The germline gives CDR1 SEHNR, CDR2 FQNEAQ (reference sequence). Trimming took 10 bases from V and 4 from J, leaving 16 bases between them. The data stem from a study of cytomegalovirus exposure and HLA in healthy donors. The study did not record CMV serostatus for this donor. Primers: 60 Vbeta forward and 13 Jbeta reverse. Here immunoSEQ multiplex PCR was the method, and the copy in TCRdb shows in-frame clones only, minus some. The sample lists 98,000 or so clones; roughly four fifths were seen once.

Input material: PBMCs. This TCR derives from a human donor in good health. The chain recombines TRBV7-9 with TRBJ1-4, with a possible D match to TRBD1 (6 bases). CDR3: CANCPGQSNEKLFF. The CDR3 bases are TGTGCCAACTGCCCTGGACAGAGTAATGAAAAACTGTTTTTT.